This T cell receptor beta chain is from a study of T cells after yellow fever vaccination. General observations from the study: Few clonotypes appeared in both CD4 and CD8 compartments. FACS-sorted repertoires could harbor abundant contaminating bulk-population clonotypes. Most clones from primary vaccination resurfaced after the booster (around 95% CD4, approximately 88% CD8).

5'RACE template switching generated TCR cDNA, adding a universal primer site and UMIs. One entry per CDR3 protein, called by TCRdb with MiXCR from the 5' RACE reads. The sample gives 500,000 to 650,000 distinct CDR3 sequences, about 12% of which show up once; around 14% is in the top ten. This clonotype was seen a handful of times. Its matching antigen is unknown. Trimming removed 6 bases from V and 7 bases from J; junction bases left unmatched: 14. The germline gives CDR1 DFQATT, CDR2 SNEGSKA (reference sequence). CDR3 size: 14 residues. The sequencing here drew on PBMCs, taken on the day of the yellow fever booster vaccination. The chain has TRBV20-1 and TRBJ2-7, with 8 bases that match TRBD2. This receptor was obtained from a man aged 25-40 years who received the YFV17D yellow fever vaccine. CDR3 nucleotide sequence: TGCAGTGCAGGGCCGGGCGGGGGGCCTAAAGAGCAGTACTTC. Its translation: CSAGPGGGPKEQYF.